This T cell receptor (beta chain) came from a study of metastatic and nonmetastatic thyroid tumors. Patients had received no treatment of any kind before thyroid surgery. The germline gives CDR1 MNHNS, CDR2 SASEGT. The CDR3 totals 16 residues. V lost 6 bases and J lost 3; bases outside the gene matches: 12. Study findings and constraints: Relative to benign nodules, malignant thyroid tumors were reportedly characterized by significantly elevated TCR beta diversity in blood and tumor.

From the PCR reads, TCRdb re-called clones with MiXCR. This sample has under 50,000 clones, with about 26% found just once. This clone was counted between two and nine times. Antigen specificity is unknown. This TCR was sampled from a male donor with papillary thyroid cancer or a benign thyroid nodule (not recorded which). Some clones in this sample may be carry-over from other donors' samples. This chain uses TRBV6-1 with TRBJ2-7; 9 bases map to TRBD1. Sequences were obtained from blood. CDR3 protein: CASRRGGQGERYEQYF. As DNA, the CDR3 is TGTGCCAGCAGGAGAGGGGGACAGGGTGAGCGCTACGAGCAGTACTTC.